One sample yielded the 16 T cell receptor beta chains listed below, sequenced in a study of regulatory T cells in long-lasting Graves disease. Time point specified: newly diagnosed GD, antithyroid drugs for less than 3 months. Following extraction of RNA from PBMCs, that RNA was used to make the TCR library. In building TCR beta libraries, iRepertoire HTBI primers were used together with Arm-PCR of CDR3 regions. Via MiXCR, TCRdb re-called the multiplex PCR reads, giving one row per CDR3 protein. The data contain roughly 530,000 distinct CDR3 sequences, approximately 16% of them singletons. This sample also appeared in a second study, on T cells in Graves' hyperthyroidism and ophthalmopathy.

The sample in question was peripheral blood mononuclear cells (PBMCs), obtained at new diagnosis, from a patient treated with antithyroid drugs. The receptors originated from a woman aged 40 to 65 with Graves disease.

This chain links TRBV20-1 with TRBJ2-3, with 13 bases fitting TRBD2. With V trimmed by 1 base and J by 4 bases, 5 bases remained unmatched. The CDR3 spans 16 residues. Germline CDR1 reads DFQATT; CDR2 reads SNEGSKA (reference sequence). The CDR3, as DNA: TGCAGTGCTAGAGCCCCGACTAGCGGGGGGTCAGATACGCAGTATTTT. It translates to CSARAPTSGGSDTQYF.

This clonotype appeared a few times. This chain joins TRBV5-5 and TRBJ1-1, with D maybe TRBD1 (5 bases). The V gene's germline CDR1 is SGHKS and CDR2 YYEKEE (reference sequence). Trimming left V 3 bases short and J 6 bases short, with 15 bases between. The CDR3 contains 14 residues. The CDR3 DNA follows: TGTGCCAGCAGCTCCCGGGTCGGAGGGGCTGAAGCTTTCTTT. It translates to CASSSRVGGAEAFF.

The chain links TRBV6-5 to TRBJ2-7; 12 positions agree with TRBD1. J was trimmed by 2 bases and V by 2 bases; bases with no gene match: 1. Germline V gene sequence: CDR1 MNHEY, CDR2 SVGAGI. The CDR3 is 15 residues long. CDR3 loop: CASSYRDRGPYEQYF. The CDR3 DNA reads as TGTGCCAGCAGTTACCGGGACAGGGGGCCCTACGAGCAGTACTTC.

Ten or more counts support this clonotype. The J gene is TRBJ2-3, the V gene TRBV18, with a tentative D call TRBD2 (6 bases). The CDR3 contains 15 residues. V lost 7 bases and J 9 bases, leaving 23 bases between the germline ends. Per germline, CDR1 KGHSH and CDR2 LQKENI. The CDR3 sequence: CASFTTPAEGGTQYF. For the CDR3, the DNA is TGTGCCAGCTTCACCACACCAGCGGAGGGAGGCACGCAGTATTTT.

In this sample, this clonotype turned up many times. V and J are TRBV6-1 and TRBJ1-5, with a tentative D call TRBD1 (5 bases). The germline V gene has CDR1 MNHNS and CDR2 SASEGT. The CDR3 has 15 amino acids. Between the trimmed V and J ends, which lost 5 bases and 3 bases, there was a span of 14 bases. The CDR3 reads CASSPGPLSNQPQHF. CDR3 DNA sequence: TGTGCCAGCAGTCCAGGGCCCCTGTCCAATCAGCCCCAGCATTTT.

The chain carries TRBV19 and TRBJ1-1; D perhaps matches TRBD1 (5 bases). CDR3 size: 14 residues. The ends were cut back, 5 bases at V and 1 base at J, with 11 bases in the middle. Per the germline V gene, CDR1 is LNHDA and CDR2 is SQIVND (reference sequence). CDR3 coding DNA: TGTGCCAGTAGTGCACGGGGGGAGAACACTGAAGCTTTCTTT. Translating gives CASSARGENTEAFF.

The chain combines TRBV7-3 with TRBJ2-3, with D tentatively TRBD2 (5 bases). Trimming took 5 bases from V and 1 from J, leaving 13 bases between them. The V gene's germline CDR1 is SGHTA and CDR2 FQGTGA. The CDR3 loop spans 15 amino acids. DNA of the CDR3: TGTGCCAGCAGCCCGGATAGCGTGGGCACAGATACGCAGTATTTT. Residues: CASSPDSVGTDTQYF.

This clonotype was found many times. The J gene is TRBJ1-3, the V gene TRBV18, with D unresolved. The V gene's germline CDR1 is KGHSH and CDR2 LQKENI. Trimming cost V 3 bases and J 4 bases, with 13 bases left between them. This CDR3 region has 15 residues. The CDR3 here is CASSPAAGIGNTIYF. As DNA, the CDR3 is TGTGCCAGCTCACCGGCGGCAGGCATCGGAAACACCATATATTTT.

The chain employs TRBV10-2 and TRBJ2-1; D is possibly TRBD2 (7 bases). The V gene's germline CDR1 is WSHSY and CDR2 SAAADI. Trimming cost V 4 bases and J 0 bases, with 16 bases left between them. The CDR3 is 17 residues long. The CDR3 coding sequence is TGCGCCAGCAGTGGGGCGGGGGCCTTAAGCTCCTACAATGAGCAGTTCTTC. Translation: CASSGAGALSSYNEQFF.

The chain links TRBV4-2 to TRBJ2-7; D is possibly TRBD2 (7 bases). The V gene's germline CDR1 is LGHNA and CDR2 YNFKEQ. The V end lost 0 bases, the J end lost 5 bases, and 17 bases lay between the germline ends. The CDR3 is 16 residues long. The CDR3 is CASSQDFTGGPNEQYF. CDR3 nucleotide sequence: TGTGCCAGCAGCCAAGATTTTACGGGGGGCCCGAACGAGCAGTACTTC.

The chain couples TRBV12-3 or TRBV12-4 to TRBJ1-5, with a weak D call TRBD1 (6 bases). V lost 7 bases and J lost 1, with 14 bases in between. The CDR3 loop spans 15 amino acids. Written as DNA, the CDR3 is TGTGCCAGCACCCATGGGGGGGCAAGCAATCAGCCCCAGCATTTT. It specifies CASTHGGASNQPQHF.

V is TRBV19 and J is TRBJ2-1; 7 nucleotides agree with TRBD2. The CDR3 length is 15 residues. The V gene's germline CDR1 is LNHDA and CDR2 SQIVND (reference sequence). After removal of 3 bases from V and 0 bases from J, the junction contained 2 bases not matched to a gene. Here the CDR3 reads CASSIGGGSYNEQFF. DNA of the CDR3: TGTGCCAGTAGTATTGGGGGGGGCTCCTACAATGAGCAGTTCTTC.

This clonotype was found many times. The chain recombines TRBV2 with TRBJ2-3; TRBD1 agrees at 8 bases. This CDR3 region has 15 residues. V was clipped by 4 bases and J by 1 base; unmatched bases: 4. Looked up from germline, CDR1 is SNHLY and CDR2 is FYNNEI. CDR3: CASSGGRGRTDTQYF. CDR3 coding DNA: TGTGCCAGCAGTGGAGGCAGGGGGCGCACAGATACGCAGTATTTT.

This clonotype was counted ten times or more. V is TRBV9 and J is TRBJ2-3; no firm D call. V was pared by 4 bases and J by 4 bases, with 7 bases between. This CDR3 is 12 amino acids long. Germline assignment: CDR1 SGDLS and CDR2 YYNGEE. CDR3 DNA: TGTGCCAGCAGCCTTCCACCAGATACGCAGTATTTT. Translating it yields CASSLPPDTQYF.

This clonotype was detected ten times or more. This chain connects TRBV14 to TRBJ2-5, with a weak D call TRBD1 (6 bases). The germline gives CDR1 SGHDN, CDR2 FVKESK. The CDR3 is made up of 14 amino acids. Trimming left V 1 base short and J 7 bases short, with 13 bases between. The CDR3 here is CASSQVAGAVTQYF. CDR3 in DNA: TGTGCCAGCAGCCAAGTTGCAGGGGCCGTGACCCAGTACTTC.

The chain employs TRBV6-9 and TRBJ2-1, with 7 bases that match TRBD1. V shed 4 bases and J 7 bases; nucleotides not matched to a gene: 4. The CDR3 is 13 amino acids. Per the germline V gene, CDR1 is MNHGY and CDR2 is SVAAGI. CDR3 sequence: CASSFSQGNEQFF. The DNA for the CDR3 is TGTGCCAGCAGTTTCTCACAGGGGAATGAGCAGTTCTTC.